The 10 T cell receptor beta chains in this list originate from one sample, sequenced in a study of blood T cell repertoires in COVID-19. Sequencing used immunoSEQ multiplex PCR; TCRdb keeps in-frame clones, though not all of them. This table has some 100,000 clones, approximately 86% appearing once. Input material: peripheral blood. These receptors were obtained from a human donor in a cohort sampled during active COVID-19.

This chain uses TRBV11-3 with TRBJ2-7, with a weak D call TRBD2 (6 bases). V lost 4 bases to trimming and J lost 2 bases, with 18 bases between them. This CDR3 region has 16 residues. Germline CDR1 reads SGHNT; CDR2 reads YENEEA. The CDR3 coding sequence is TGTGCCAGCAGCTCCCGGGGCGGGGCCTCTACCTACGAGCAGTACTTC. Translating gives CASSSRGGASTYEQYF. Variable domain in full (rest from reference TRBV11-3 and TRBJ2-7): EAGVVQSPRYKIIEKKQPVAFWCNPISGHNTLYWYLQNLGQGPELLIRYENEEAVDDSQLPKDRFSAERLKGVDSTLKIQPAELGDSAVYLCASSSRGGASTYEQYFGPGTRLTVT.

This rearrangement joins TRBV18 to TRBJ2-3; 7 positions match TRBD1. The J segment lost 6 bases and the V segment lost 4 bases, leaving 16 bases of the junction unmatched. The CDR3 extends over 17 amino acids. Germline V gene lookup returns CDR1 KGHSH and CDR2 LQKENI. CDR3: CASSLYNLQGRGDTQYF. In DNA form, the CDR3 reads TGTGCCAGCTCACTATATAACTTACAGGGGAGAGGGGATACGCAGTATTTT. The full variable domain, rest sourced from reference TRBV18 and TRBJ2-3, is NAGVMQNPRHLVRRRGQEARLRCSPMKGHSHVYWYRQLPEEGLKFMVYLQKENIIDESGMPKERFSAEFPKEGPSILRIQQVVRGDSAAYFCASSLYNLQGRGDTQYFGPGTRLTVL.

The genes are TRBV4-1 and TRBJ2-5; 9 bases agree with TRBD2. V was clipped by 4 bases and J by 2 bases; unmatched bases: 8. The germline CDR1 and CDR2 sequences are MGHRA and YSYEKL. This CDR3 contains 16 residues. DNA for the CDR3: TGCGCCAGCAGCCCCTCCGGGACTAGCCCACAAGAGACCCAGTACTTC. It encodes CASSPSGTSPQETQYF.

J is TRBJ1-1 and V is TRBV27; D is undetermined. The V gene lost 2 bases and the J gene lost 4 bases, with 11 bases spanning the gap. The CDR3 is made up of 14 amino acids. The germline CDR1 and CDR2 sequences are MNHEY and SMNVEV (reference sequence). CDR3 loop: CASSLTAGVTEAFF. The CDR3 DNA is TGTGCCAGCAGTTTAACCGCCGGGGTCACTGAAGCTTTCTTT.

The rearrangement joins TRBV19 to TRBJ1-3; D uncertain. Germline lookup yields CDR1 LNHDA and CDR2 SQIVND (reference sequence). There are 15 residues in the CDR3. Trimming left V 6 bases short and J 4 bases short, with 16 bases between. The CDR3 spells CASRALASSGNTIYF. DNA of the CDR3: TGTGCCAGTAGGGCCCTAGCCTCTTCCGGAAACACCATATATTTT.

The chain employs TRBV12-3 or TRBV12-4 and TRBJ1-2; D perhaps matches TRBD1 (6 bases). This CDR3 contains 13 residues. The V end was cut by 4 bases, the J end by 8 bases, with 14 bases between. Written as DNA, the CDR3 is TGTGCCAGCAGTTCAACAGGGAAGCGCGGCTACACCTTC. As protein: CASSSTGKRGYTF.

The V and J genes are TRBV12-5 and TRBJ2-5; 11 bases are a match to TRBD2. The CDR3 covers 15 residues. Germline trimming cut 6 bases from V and 2 bases from J; bases unmatched to any gene: 5. Germline V gene data show CDR1 as LGHNT and CDR2 as FRNRAP. The CDR3 sequence is CASGKGLAVQETQYF. In nucleotides, the CDR3 is TGTGCTAGTGGCAAGGGACTAGCGGTACAAGAGACCCAGTACTTC.

CDR3 loop: CASSVGNGQGDGYTF. The CDR3 DNA reads as TGTGCCAGCAGCGTAGGTAATGGACAGGGGGACGGCTACACCTTC. The chain carries TRBV9 and TRBJ1-2; 10 nucleotides match TRBD1. This CDR3 is 15 amino acids long. Germline V lookup: CDR1 SGDLS, CDR2 YYNGEE. Trimming took 0 bases from V and 8 from J; bases not matched to a gene: 7.

The chain carries TRBV6-2 or TRBV6-3 and TRBJ2-2; TRBD2 agrees at 14 bases. The germline V gene encodes CDR1 MNHEY and CDR2 SVGEGT. This CDR3 region has 19 residues. After removal of 4 bases from V and 1 base from J, the junction contained 8 bases not matched to a gene. The CDR3 DNA reads TGTGCCAGCAGTTTCCGACTAGCGGGAGGGCCGGTGAACACCGGGGAGCTGTTTTTT. It specifies CASSFRLAGGPVNTGELFF.

This clone was seen a few times. The chain has TRBV27 and TRBJ2-5; TRBD1 aligns across 10 bases. The germline CDR1 and CDR2 sequences are MNHEY and SMNVEV (reference sequence). J was trimmed by 7 bases and V by 7 bases; bases with no gene match: 9. This CDR3 has 14 residues. The CDR3 protein is CASNRDRGRGTQYF. As DNA, the CDR3 is TGTGCCAGCAATCGAGACAGGGGGCGAGGGACCCAGTACTTC.